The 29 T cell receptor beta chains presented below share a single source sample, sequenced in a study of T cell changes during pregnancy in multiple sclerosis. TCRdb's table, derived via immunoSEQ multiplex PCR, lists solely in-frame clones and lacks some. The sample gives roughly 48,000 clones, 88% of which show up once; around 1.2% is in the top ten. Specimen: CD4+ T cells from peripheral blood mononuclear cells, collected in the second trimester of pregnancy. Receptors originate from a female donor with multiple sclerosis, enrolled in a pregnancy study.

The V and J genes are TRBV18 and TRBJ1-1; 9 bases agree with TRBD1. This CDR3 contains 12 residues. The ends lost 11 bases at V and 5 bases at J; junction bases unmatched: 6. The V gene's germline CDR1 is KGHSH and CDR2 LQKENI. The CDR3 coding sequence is TGTGCCTCACGGACAGGGGAGACTGAAGCTTTCTTT. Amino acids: CASRTGETEAFF.

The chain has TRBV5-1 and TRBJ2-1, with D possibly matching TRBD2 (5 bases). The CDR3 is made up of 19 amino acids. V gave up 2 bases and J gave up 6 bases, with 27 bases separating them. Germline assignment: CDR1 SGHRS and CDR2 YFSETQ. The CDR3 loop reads CASSFSASVASGAGNEQFF. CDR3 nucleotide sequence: TGCGCCAGCAGCTTCTCGGCATCGGTAGCGTCAGGCGCGGGCAATGAGCAGTTCTTC.

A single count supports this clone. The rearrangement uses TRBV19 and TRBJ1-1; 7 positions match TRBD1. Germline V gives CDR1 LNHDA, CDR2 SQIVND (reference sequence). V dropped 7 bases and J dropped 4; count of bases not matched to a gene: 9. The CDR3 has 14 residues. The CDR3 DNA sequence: TGTGCCAGTATCAAACCTGACAGGGTCACTGAAGCTTTCTTT. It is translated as CASIKPDRVTEAFF.

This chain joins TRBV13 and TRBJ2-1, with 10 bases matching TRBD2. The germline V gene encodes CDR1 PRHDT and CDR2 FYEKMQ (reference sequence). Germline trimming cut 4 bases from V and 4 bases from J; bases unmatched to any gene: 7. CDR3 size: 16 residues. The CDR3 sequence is CASSYRLAGLYNEQFF. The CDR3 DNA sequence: TGTGCCAGCAGCTATCGACTAGCGGGTTTATACAATGAGCAGTTCTTC.

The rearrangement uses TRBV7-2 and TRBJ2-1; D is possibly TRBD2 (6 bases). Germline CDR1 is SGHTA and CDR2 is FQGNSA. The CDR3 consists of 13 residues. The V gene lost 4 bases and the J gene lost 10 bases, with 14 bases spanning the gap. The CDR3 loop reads CASSSLLAGEQFF. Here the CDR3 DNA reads TGTGCCAGCAGCTCATTACTAGCTGGGGAGCAGTTCTTC.

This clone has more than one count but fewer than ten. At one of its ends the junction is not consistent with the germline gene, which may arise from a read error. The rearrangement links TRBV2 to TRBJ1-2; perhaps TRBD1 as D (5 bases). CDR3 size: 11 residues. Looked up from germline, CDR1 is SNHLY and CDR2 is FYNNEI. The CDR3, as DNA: TGTGTCAGCAGACTCAGGGATGGCTACACCTTC. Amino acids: CVSRLRDGYTF.

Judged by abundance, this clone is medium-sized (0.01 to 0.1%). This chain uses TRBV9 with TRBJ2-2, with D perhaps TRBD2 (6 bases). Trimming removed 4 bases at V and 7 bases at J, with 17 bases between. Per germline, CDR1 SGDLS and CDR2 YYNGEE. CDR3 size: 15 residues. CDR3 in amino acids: CASSSRDLGGGELFF. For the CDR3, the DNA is TGTGCCAGCAGCTCTAGGGACTTGGGGGGCGGGGAGCTGTTTTTT.

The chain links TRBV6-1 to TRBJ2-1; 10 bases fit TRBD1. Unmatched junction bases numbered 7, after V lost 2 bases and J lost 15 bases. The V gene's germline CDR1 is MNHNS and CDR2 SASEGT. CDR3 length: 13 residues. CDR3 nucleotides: TGTGCCAGCAGTGAAACGGGGACAGGGGAGGGGTTCTTC. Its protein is CASSETGTGEGFF.

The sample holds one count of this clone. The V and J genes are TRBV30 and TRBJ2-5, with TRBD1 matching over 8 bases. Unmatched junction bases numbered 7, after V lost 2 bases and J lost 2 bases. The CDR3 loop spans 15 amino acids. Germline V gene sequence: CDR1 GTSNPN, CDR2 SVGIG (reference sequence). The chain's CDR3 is CAWSPTGGPQETQYF. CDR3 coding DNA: TGTGCCTGGAGTCCAACAGGGGGACCACAAGAGACCCAGTACTTC.

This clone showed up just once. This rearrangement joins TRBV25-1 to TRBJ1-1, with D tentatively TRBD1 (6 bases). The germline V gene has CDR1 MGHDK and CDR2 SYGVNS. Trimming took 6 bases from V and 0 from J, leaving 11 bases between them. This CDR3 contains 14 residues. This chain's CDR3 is CASSVTGMNTEAFF. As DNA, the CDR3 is TGTGCCAGCAGCGTTACAGGGATGAACACTGAAGCTTTCTTT.

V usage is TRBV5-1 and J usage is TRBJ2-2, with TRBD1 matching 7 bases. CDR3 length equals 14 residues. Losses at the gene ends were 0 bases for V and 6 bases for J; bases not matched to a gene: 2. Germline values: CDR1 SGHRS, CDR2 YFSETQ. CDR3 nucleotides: TGCGCCAGCAGCTTGGACAGGGGTTCCGGGGAGCTGTTTTTT. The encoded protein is CASSLDRGSGELFF.

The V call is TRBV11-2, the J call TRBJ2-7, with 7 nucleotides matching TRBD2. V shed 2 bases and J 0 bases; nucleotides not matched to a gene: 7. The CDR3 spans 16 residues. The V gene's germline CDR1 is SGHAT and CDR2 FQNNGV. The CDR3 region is CASSLSLAVSSYEQYF. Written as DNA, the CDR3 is TGTGCCAGCAGCTTAAGCCTAGCGGTGAGCTCCTACGAGCAGTACTTC.

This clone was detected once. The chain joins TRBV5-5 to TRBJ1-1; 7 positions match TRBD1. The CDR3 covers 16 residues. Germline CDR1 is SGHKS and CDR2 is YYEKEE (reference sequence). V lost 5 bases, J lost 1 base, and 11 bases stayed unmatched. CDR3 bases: TGTGCCAGCAGTTTAGCCCCGACAGGGAAGAACACTGAAGCTTTCTTT. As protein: CASSLAPTGKNTEAFF.

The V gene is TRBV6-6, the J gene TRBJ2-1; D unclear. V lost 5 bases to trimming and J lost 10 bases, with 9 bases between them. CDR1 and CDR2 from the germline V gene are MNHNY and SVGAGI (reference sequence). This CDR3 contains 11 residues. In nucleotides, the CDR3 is TGTGCCAGCAGTAGCGAGTACGAGCAGTTCTTC. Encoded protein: CASSSEYEQFF.

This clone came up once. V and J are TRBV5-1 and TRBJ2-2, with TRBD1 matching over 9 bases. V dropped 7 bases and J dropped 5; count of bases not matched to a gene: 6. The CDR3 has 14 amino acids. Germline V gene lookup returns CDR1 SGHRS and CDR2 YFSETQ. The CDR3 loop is CASRAGTGTGELFF. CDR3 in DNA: TGCGCCAGCCGGGCCGGGACAGGGACCGGGGAGCTGTTTTTT.

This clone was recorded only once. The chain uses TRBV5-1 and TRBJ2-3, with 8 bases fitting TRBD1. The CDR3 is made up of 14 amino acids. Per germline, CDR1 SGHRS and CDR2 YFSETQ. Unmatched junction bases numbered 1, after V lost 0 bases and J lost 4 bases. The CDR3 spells CASSLVTGADTQYF. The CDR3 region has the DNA TGCGCCAGCAGCTTGGTGACAGGGGCAGATACGCAGTATTTT.

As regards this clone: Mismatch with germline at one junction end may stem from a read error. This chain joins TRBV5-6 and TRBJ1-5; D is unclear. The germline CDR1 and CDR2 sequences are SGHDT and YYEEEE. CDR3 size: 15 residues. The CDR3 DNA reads TGTGCCAGCAGCTTGTCCGCTACTAGCAGTCAGCCCCAGCATTTT. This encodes CASSLSATSSQPQHF.

The CDR3 spells CAGSTGIGNIQYF. The CDR3 coding sequence is TGTGCCGGGTCGACAGGGATCGGAAACATTCAGTACTTC. The chain combines TRBV28 with TRBJ2-4, with 7 bases identical to TRBD1. CDR3 length equals 13 residues. Germline V lookup: CDR1 MDHEN, CDR2 SYDVKM. The junction had 10 bases not matched to a gene; V was cut back by 11 bases and J by 6 bases.

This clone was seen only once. The CDR3 reads CASSPPGSGAYEQYF. In nucleotides, the CDR3 is TGTGCCAGCAGCCCGCCGGGGAGCGGAGCCTACGAGCAGTACTTC. The rearrangement uses TRBV9 and TRBJ2-7; possibly TRBD2 for D (5 bases). Germline lookup yields CDR1 SGDLS and CDR2 YYNGEE. The CDR3 is 15 amino acids. Trimming removed 4 bases from V and 2 bases from J, with 16 bases in between. Looking up the rest from reference TRBV9 and TRBJ2-7 gives the full variable domain: DSGVTQTPKHLITATGQRVTLRCSPRSGDLSVYWYQQSLDQGLQFLIQYYNGEERAKGNILERFSAQQFPDLHSELNLSSLELGDSALYFCASSPPGSGAYEQYFGPGTRLTVT.

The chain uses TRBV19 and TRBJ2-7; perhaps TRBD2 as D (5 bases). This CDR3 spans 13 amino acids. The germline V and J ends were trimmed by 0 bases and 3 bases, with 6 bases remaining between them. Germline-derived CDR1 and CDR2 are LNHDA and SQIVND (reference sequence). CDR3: CASSIDRDYEQYF. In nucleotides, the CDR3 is TGTGCCAGTAGTATAGATCGGGACTACGAGCAGTACTTC.

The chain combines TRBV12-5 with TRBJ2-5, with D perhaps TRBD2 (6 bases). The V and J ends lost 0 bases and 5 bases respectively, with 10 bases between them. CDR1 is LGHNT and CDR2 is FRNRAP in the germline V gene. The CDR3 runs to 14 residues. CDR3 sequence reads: CASGLVGGLETQYF. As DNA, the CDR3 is TGTGCTAGTGGTTTGGTAGGAGGGCTGGAGACCCAGTACTTC.

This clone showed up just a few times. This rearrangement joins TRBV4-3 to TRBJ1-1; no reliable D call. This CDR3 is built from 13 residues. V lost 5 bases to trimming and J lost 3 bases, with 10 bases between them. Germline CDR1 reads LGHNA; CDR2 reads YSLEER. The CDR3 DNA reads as TGCGCCAGCAGCGCCGTTCGAGACACTGAAGCTTTCTTT. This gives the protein CASSAVRDTEAFF.

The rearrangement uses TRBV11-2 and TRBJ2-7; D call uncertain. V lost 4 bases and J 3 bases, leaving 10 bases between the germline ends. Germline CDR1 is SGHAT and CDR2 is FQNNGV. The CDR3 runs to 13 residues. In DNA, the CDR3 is TGTGCCAGCAGCTACCCGCGGCGCTACGAGCAGTACTTC. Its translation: CASSYPRRYEQYF.

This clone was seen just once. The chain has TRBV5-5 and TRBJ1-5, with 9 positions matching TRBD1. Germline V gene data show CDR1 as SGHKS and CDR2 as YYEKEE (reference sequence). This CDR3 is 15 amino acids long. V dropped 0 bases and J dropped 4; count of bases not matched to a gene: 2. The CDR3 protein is CASSLGGQGNQPQHF. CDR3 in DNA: TGTGCCAGCAGCTTGGGAGGACAGGGGAATCAGCCCCAGCATTTT.

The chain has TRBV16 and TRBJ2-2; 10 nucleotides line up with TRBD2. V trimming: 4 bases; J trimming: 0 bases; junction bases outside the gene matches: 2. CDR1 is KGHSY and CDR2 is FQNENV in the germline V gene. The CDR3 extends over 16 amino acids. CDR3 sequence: CASSPLAGANTGELFF. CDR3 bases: TGTGCCAGCAGCCCCCTAGCGGGAGCGAACACCGGGGAGCTGTTTTTT.

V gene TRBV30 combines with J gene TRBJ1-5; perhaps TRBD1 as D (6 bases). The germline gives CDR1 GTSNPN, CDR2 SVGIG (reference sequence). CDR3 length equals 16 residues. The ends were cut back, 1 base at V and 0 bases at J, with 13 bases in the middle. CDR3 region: CAWSGTVKFSNQPQHF. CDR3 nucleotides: TGTGCCTGGAGTGGGACAGTGAAATTTAGCAATCAGCCCCAGCATTTT.

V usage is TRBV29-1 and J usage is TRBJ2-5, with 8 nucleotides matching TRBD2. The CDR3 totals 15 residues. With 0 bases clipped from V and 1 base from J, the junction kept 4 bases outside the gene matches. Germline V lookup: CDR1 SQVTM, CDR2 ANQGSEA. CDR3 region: CSVEDPGTSQETQYF. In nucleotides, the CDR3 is TGCAGCGTTGAAGATCCGGGGACTAGCCAAGAGACCCAGTACTTC.

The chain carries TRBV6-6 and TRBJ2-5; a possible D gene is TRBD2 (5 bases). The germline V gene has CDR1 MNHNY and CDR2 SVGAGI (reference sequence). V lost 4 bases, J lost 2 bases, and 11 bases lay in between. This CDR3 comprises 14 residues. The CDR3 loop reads CASSLIGEQETQYF. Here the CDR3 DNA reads TGTGCCAGCAGTTTGATCGGGGAACAAGAGACCCAGTACTTC.

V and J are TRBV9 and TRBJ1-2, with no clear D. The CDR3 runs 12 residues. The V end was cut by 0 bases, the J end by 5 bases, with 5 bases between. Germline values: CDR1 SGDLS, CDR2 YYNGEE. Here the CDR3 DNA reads TGTGCCAGCAGCGTAGGCCAGTATGGCTACACCTTC. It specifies CASSVGQYGYTF.